The 23 T cell receptor beta chains reported below all come from one sample, sequenced in a study of blood T cell repertoires in COVID-19. Profiled with immunoSEQ multiplex PCR; TCRdb holds only in-frame clones, not every one. The repertoire includes about 320,000 clones, roughly 89% of them detected once, and about 5.2% sits in the top ten. The sequencing input was PBMCs or T cells enriched from blood (not recorded which). The receptors were sampled from a man in his 60s who had recovered from COVID-19.

The rearrangement joins TRBV3-1 (or the pseudogene TRBV3-2) to TRBJ2-3; TRBD2 matches at 10 bases. Germline V gene data show CDR1 as LGHDT and CDR2 as YNNKEL (reference sequence). This CDR3 has 15 amino acids. V trimming: 6 bases; J trimming: 4 bases; junction bases outside the gene matches: 7. The CDR3 region has the DNA TGTGCCAGCAGTCTCCTAGCGGGAGCCCCAGATACGCAGTATTTT. Translating gives CASSLLAGAPDTQYF.

The chain combines TRBV28 with TRBJ1-1; D ambiguous. The CDR3 is 12 residues long. The germline V and J ends were trimmed by 6 bases and 3 bases, with 8 bases remaining between them. Germline assignment: CDR1 MDHEN and CDR2 SYDVKM. CDR3 DNA sequence: TGTGCCAGCAGCCGGAGAGACACTGAAGCTTTCTTT. Translating it yields CASSRRDTEAFF. Complete variable domain (other parts from reference TRBV28 and TRBJ1-1): DVKVTQSSRYLVKRTGEKVFLECVQDMDHENMFWYRQDPGLGLRLIYFSYDVKMKEKGDIPEGYSVSREKKERFSLILESASTNQTSMYLCASSRRDTEAFFGQGTRLTVV.

The V gene is TRBV10-3, the J gene TRBJ2-5; 7 positions match TRBD2. The CDR3 length is 14 residues. The junction had 8 bases not matched to a gene; V was cut back by 8 bases and J by 2 bases. The germline V gene has CDR1 ENHRY and CDR2 SYGVKD. CDR3 in amino acids: CAIGEGAGQETQYF. The CDR3 DNA sequence: TGTGCCATCGGAGAGGGAGCGGGGCAAGAGACCCAGTACTTC.

The V gene is TRBV9, the J gene TRBJ1-3, with D perhaps TRBD1 (5 bases). Trimming left V 1 base short and J 0 bases short, with 17 bases between. Per the germline V gene, CDR1 is SGDLS and CDR2 is YYNGEE. This CDR3 region has 18 residues. The CDR3 sequence: CASSVTTGSSSSGNTIYF. The CDR3 DNA sequence: TGTGCCAGCAGCGTAACAACAGGATCATCTTCCTCTGGAAACACCATATATTTT.

This chain joins TRBV5-1 and TRBJ2-7; 13 bases agree with TRBD2. Germline V gene lookup returns CDR1 SGHRS and CDR2 YFSETQ. The V segment lost 4 bases and the J segment 8 bases; nucleotides outside the gene matches: 9. The CDR3 spans 15 residues. The CDR3 coding sequence is TGCGCCAGCAGCACCGAAGGACTAGCGGGAGAGCAGCAGTACTTC. It yields the protein CASSTEGLAGEQQYF.

The chain recombines TRBV6-5 with TRBJ2-5; 8 nucleotides line up with TRBD2. Trimming at V came to 0 bases and at J to 5 bases, leaving 5 bases not matched to a gene. Germline CDR1 MNHEY, CDR2 SVGAGI. The CDR3 runs 15 residues. The CDR3, as DNA: TGTGCCAGCAGTTACTCGACCGGGGGGGTCGAGACCCAGTACTTC. As protein: CASSYSTGGVETQYF.

In the case of this clone: Compared with germline, one end of the junction differs, possibly owing to a read error. This sequence joins TRBV7-7 and TRBJ2-5; 8 nucleotides match TRBD1. This CDR3 spans 14 amino acids. The germline gives CDR1 SSHAT, CDR2 FNYEAQ (reference sequence). CDR3 DNA: TGTGCTAGCAGCCCGAGCACAGGGGGTGAGACCCAGTACTTC. Translating gives CASSPSTGGETQYF. Full variable domain (outside the CDR3, taken from reference TRBV7-7 and TRBJ2-5): GAGVSQSPRYKVTKRGQDVTLRCDPISSHATLYWYQQALGQGPEFLTYFNYEAQPDKSGLPSDRFSAERPEGSISTLTIQRTEQRDSAMYRCASSPSTGGETQYFGPGTRLLVL.

J is TRBJ1-2 and V is TRBV3-1 (or the pseudogene TRBV3-2); the match to TRBD1 covers 9 bases. V shed 2 bases and J 8 bases; nucleotides not matched to a gene: 3. The CDR3 is 13 residues long. Germline V lookup: CDR1 LGHDT, CDR2 YNNKEL (reference sequence). The CDR3 is CASSQNRGPGYTF. The CDR3, as DNA: TGTGCCAGCAGCCAAAACAGGGGGCCCGGCTACACCTTC.

A single count supports this clone. V gene TRBV12-3 or TRBV12-4 combines with J gene TRBJ1-4; no firm D call. Trimming cost V 2 bases and J 4 bases, with 5 bases left between them. The CDR3 has 13 amino acids. CDR3 nucleotide sequence: TGTGCCAGCAGTTTAACAGATAATGAAAAACTGTTTTTT. Its protein product is CASSLTDNEKLFF.

The chain employs TRBV11-3 and TRBJ2-7, with TRBD2 as a possible D gene (5 bases). Trimming took 1 base from V and 0 from J, leaving 16 bases between them. Germline values: CDR1 SGHNT, CDR2 YENEEA. The length of the CDR3 is 17 residues. CDR3 bases: TGTGCCAGCAGCTTAGGCGAGGGCGAGATTGGCTCCTACGAGCAGTACTTC. Residues: CASSLGEGEIGSYEQYF. Looking up the rest from reference TRBV11-3 and TRBJ2-7 gives the full variable domain: EAGVVQSPRYKIIEKKQPVAFWCNPISGHNTLYWYLQNLGQGPELLIRYENEEAVDDSQLPKDRFSAERLKGVDSTLKIQPAELGDSAVYLCASSLGEGEIGSYEQYFGPGTRLTVT.

This chain links TRBV3-1 (or the pseudogene TRBV3-2) with TRBJ2-6; maybe TRBD2 (5 bases). Trimming shortened V by 6 bases and J by 0 bases, and 12 bases separated the two germline ends. Germline V gives CDR1 LGHDT, CDR2 YNNKEL (reference sequence). The CDR3 is 16 amino acids. CDR3 in amino acids: CASSIGGSSGANVLTF. The CDR3 DNA follows: TGTGCCAGCAGTATTGGTGGGAGCTCTGGGGCCAACGTCCTGACTTTC.

The rearrangement joins TRBV5-1 to TRBJ1-4, with a possible D match to TRBD1 (5 bases). The CDR3 contains 15 residues. The germline V gene encodes CDR1 SGHRS and CDR2 YFSETQ. V gave up 4 bases and J gave up 5 bases, with 15 bases separating them. The CDR3 is CASSPQGGWNEKLFF. In nucleotides, the CDR3 is TGCGCCAGCAGCCCTCAGGGAGGATGGAATGAAAAACTGTTTTTT.

The sample holds one count of this clone. This sequence joins TRBV7-2 and TRBJ2-7; TRBD2 agrees at 10 bases. The V gene end was trimmed by 1 base and the J gene end by 4 bases; junction bases not matched to a gene: 10. CDR1 and CDR2 (germline): SGHTA, FQGNSA. The CDR3 contains 17 residues. The chain's CDR3 is CASSLGVSGRPSYEQYF. The CDR3 DNA sequence: TGTGCCAGCAGCTTAGGGGTTAGCGGGAGGCCCTCGTACGAGCAGTACTTC.

J is TRBJ2-7 and V is TRBV5-6, with D hard to call. Looked up from germline, CDR1 is SGHDT and CDR2 is YYEEEE. V was cut by 4 bases and J by 7 bases, with 15 bases left in between. CDR3 size: 13 residues. The DNA for the CDR3 is TGTGCCAGCAGCGTTGTCTCGGTCGGGGAGCAGTACTTC. Protein product: CASSVVSVGEQYF.

Only a few counts were recorded for this clone. The chain uses TRBV24-1 and TRBJ2-1; TRBD1 matches 7 bases. The CDR3 covers 13 residues. The germline gives CDR1 KGHDR, CDR2 SFDVKD. J was trimmed by 9 bases and V by 4 bases; bases with no gene match: 5. CDR3 in amino acids: CATSDYRGREQFF. For the CDR3, the DNA is TGTGCCACCAGTGACTACAGGGGCCGTGAGCAGTTCTTC.

The rearrangement links TRBV30 to TRBJ1-5; D is perhaps TRBD1 (5 bases). There are 15 residues in the CDR3. CDR1 and CDR2 from the germline V gene are GTSNPN and SVGIG (reference sequence). The V end lost 1 base, the J end lost 7 bases, and 17 bases lay between the germline ends. The CDR3 loop reads CAWSAGLVAWQPQHF. CDR3 bases: TGTGCCTGGAGTGCAGGGCTGGTCGCGTGGCAGCCCCAGCATTTT.

This clone was observed a single time. The chain is built from TRBV7-6 and TRBJ2-2; the match to TRBD1 covers 8 bases. The junction had 4 bases not matched to a gene; V was cut back by 1 base and J by 6 bases. The CDR3 has 15 residues. In germline, CDR1 is SGHVS, CDR2 FNYEAQ. The CDR3 nucleotides are TGTGCCAGCAGCTTAGGGGCACAGGGGGCCGGGGAGCTGTTTTTT. The encoded protein is CASSLGAQGAGELFF.

The rearrangement uses TRBV21-1 and TRBJ1-6; TRBD1 reflects the table's D call only, with no check against the DNA. TRBV21-1 is a pseudogene. This CDR3 has 15 amino acids. The CDR3 nucleotides read TGTGCCAGCAGCAAAGGGCACCTTTATAATTCACCCCTCCACTTT. Translated, it gives CASSKGHLYNSPLHF.

The rearrangement uses TRBV5-1 and TRBJ1-5, with D perhaps matching TRBD1 (5 bases). Trimming removed 0 bases from V and 9 bases from J, with 10 bases in between. The germline V gene has CDR1 SGHRS and CDR2 YFSETQ. CDR3 size: 13 residues. CDR3 loop: CASSLAAGGPQHF. In nucleotides, the CDR3 is TGCGCCAGCAGCTTGGCGGCCGGGGGGCCCCAGCATTTT.

The gene calls are TRBV7-9 and TRBJ2-6; 11 positions match TRBD1. This CDR3 has 18 residues. The germline V gene has CDR1 SEHNR and CDR2 FQNEAQ (reference sequence). Trimming removed 4 bases from V and 2 bases from J; junction bases left unmatched: 7. Written as DNA, the CDR3 is TGTGCCAGCAGCTCTGGACAGGGGGCATCAACTGGGGCCAACGTCCTGACTTTC. Translating it yields CASSSGQGASTGANVLTF.

The chain's CDR3 is CSAYFYAEQFF. Here the CDR3 DNA reads TGCAGTGCTTACTTTTACGCTGAGCAGTTCTTC. The chain links TRBV20-1 to TRBJ2-1; D not resolved. Per the germline V gene, CDR1 is DFQATT and CDR2 is SNEGSKA (reference sequence). V dropped 5 bases and J dropped 9 bases, with 11 bases sitting between them. This CDR3 has 11 amino acids.

This chain joins TRBV6-4 and TRBJ1-5; TRBD1 aligns across 7 bases. The CDR3 totals 15 residues. Losses at the gene ends were 6 bases for V and 0 bases for J; bases not matched to a gene: 5. Germline values: CDR1 MRHNA, CDR2 SNTAGT. For the CDR3, the DNA is TGTGCCAGCAGATTACAGGGGAATAGCAATCAGCCCCAGCATTTT. Protein product: CASRLQGNSNQPQHF.

The gene calls are TRBV6-5 and TRBJ2-1; 7 nucleotides line up with TRBD2. This CDR3 has 16 amino acids. The V gene end was trimmed by 4 bases and the J gene end by 6 bases; junction bases not matched to a gene: 12. The germline V gene encodes CDR1 MNHEY and CDR2 SVGAGI. The CDR3 coding sequence is TGTGCCAGCAGTTCCCTGGGAGGCGGGAGCAGCAATGAGCAGTTCTTC. Translated, it gives CASSSLGGGSSNEQFF.